The 5 T cell receptor beta chains given below trace back to one sample, sequenced in a study of blood T cell repertoires in COVID-19. Method: immunoSEQ multiplex PCR; TCRdb's copy keeps in-frame clones and lacks some. This table has about 150,000 clones, roughly 85% appearing once. The sequenced sample was peripheral blood. The source of these receptors is a man between 65 and 80 years old with acute or convalescent COVID-19.

This sequence joins TRBV7-8 and TRBJ2-3, with a tentative D call TRBD2 (6 bases). Trimming took 4 bases from V and 1 from J, leaving 15 bases between them. Germline V CDR1 and CDR2: SGHVS, FQNEAQ. The CDR3 has 16 residues. The CDR3 is CASSSRRGGGTDTQYF. Written as DNA, the CDR3 is TGTGCCAGCAGCTCCAGGCGGGGTGGGGGCACAGATACGCAGTATTTT.

The CDR3 loop is CSASRVTGGSYNEQFF. CDR3 DNA: TGCAGTGCTAGTCGGGTGACGGGTGGATCCTACAATGAGCAGTTCTTC. The chain combines TRBV20-1 with TRBJ2-1, with D unclear. V lost 3 bases and J lost 1, with 16 bases in between. The CDR3 contains 16 residues. Per germline, CDR1 DFQATT and CDR2 SNEGSKA (reference sequence).

DNA for the CDR3: TGTGCCAGCAGTCTAATTGGACAGCGGTCGGGGGAGCTGTTTTTT. Its protein is CASSLIGQRSGELFF. The chain recombines TRBV6-2 or TRBV6-3 with TRBJ2-2; possibly TRBD1 for D (6 bases). Trimming took 5 bases from V and 8 from J, leaving 18 bases between them. Germline CDR1 is MNHEY and CDR2 is SVGEGT. CDR3 length: 15 residues.

The chain uses TRBV6-2 or TRBV6-3 and TRBJ2-3, with 7 bases aligning to TRBD1. Per the germline V gene, CDR1 is MNHEY and CDR2 is SVGEGT. This CDR3 spans 16 amino acids. V was clipped by 2 bases and J by 1 base; unmatched bases: 6. The CDR3 DNA reads TGTGCCAGCAGTTACCGGACAGGCGTCCGCACAGATACGCAGTATTTT. It codes for CASSYRTGVRTDTQYF.

V and J are TRBV6-4 and TRBJ2-5; a possible D gene is TRBD1 (6 bases). Germline V gene data show CDR1 as MRHNA and CDR2 as SNTAGT. The V gene lost 4 bases and the J gene lost 5 bases, with 11 bases spanning the gap. This CDR3 spans 13 amino acids. In DNA, the CDR3 is TGTGCCAGCAGTGCAGGGGAAGGGGAGACCCAGTACTTC. Amino acids: CASSAGEGETQYF.